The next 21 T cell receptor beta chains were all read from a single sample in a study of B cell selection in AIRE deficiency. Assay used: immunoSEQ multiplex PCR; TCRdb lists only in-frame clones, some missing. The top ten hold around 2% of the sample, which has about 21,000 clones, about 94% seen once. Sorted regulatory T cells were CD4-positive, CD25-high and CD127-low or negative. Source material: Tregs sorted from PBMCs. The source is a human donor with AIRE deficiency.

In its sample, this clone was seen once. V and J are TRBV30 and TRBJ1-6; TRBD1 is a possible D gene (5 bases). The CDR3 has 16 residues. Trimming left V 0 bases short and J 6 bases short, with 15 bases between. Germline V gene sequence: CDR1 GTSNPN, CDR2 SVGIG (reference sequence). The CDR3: CAWSVTARALNSPLHF. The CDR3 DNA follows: TGTGCCTGGAGTGTGACCGCCAGGGCTCTTAATTCACCCCTCCACTTT.

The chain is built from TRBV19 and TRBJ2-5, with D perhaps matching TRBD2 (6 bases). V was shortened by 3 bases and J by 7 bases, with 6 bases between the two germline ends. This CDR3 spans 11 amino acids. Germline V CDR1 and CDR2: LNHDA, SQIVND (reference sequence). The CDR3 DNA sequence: TGTGCCAGTAGTATGCGGGGGACCCAGTACTTC. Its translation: CASSMRGTQYF. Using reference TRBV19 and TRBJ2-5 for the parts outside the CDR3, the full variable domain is DGGITQSPKYLFRKEGQNVTLSCEQNLNHDAMYWYRQDPGQGLRLIYYSQIVNDFQKGDIAEGYSVSREKKESFPLTVTSAQKNPTAFYLCASSMRGTQYFGPGTRLLVL.

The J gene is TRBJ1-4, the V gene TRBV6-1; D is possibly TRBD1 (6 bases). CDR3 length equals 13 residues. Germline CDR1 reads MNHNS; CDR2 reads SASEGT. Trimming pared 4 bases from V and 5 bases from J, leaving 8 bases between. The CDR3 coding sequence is TGTGCCAGCAGTGGGGGGCCCAATGAAAAACTGTTTTTT. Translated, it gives CASSGGPNEKLFF.

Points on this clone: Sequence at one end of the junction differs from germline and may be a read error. CDR3 protein: CASSPAPGYLDTQYF. CDR3 nucleotides: TGTGCTAGCAGCCCGGCCCCGGGGTACCTGGATACGCAGTATTTT. The chain links TRBV7-7 to TRBJ2-3; TRBD2 is a possible D gene (5 bases). The V gene's germline CDR1 is SSHAT and CDR2 FNYEAQ (reference sequence). The CDR3 contains 15 residues.

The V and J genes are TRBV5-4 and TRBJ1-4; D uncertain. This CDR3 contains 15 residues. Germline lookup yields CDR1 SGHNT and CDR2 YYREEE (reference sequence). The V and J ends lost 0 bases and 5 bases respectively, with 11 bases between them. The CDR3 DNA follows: TGTGCCAGCAGCTTGGGGACGTGGCAAAATGAAAAACTGTTTTTT. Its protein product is CASSLGTWQNEKLFF.

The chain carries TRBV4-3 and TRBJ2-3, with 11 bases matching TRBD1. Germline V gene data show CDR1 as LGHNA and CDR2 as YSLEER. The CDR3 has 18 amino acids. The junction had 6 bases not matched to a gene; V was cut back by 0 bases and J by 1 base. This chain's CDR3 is CASSQDWTGGLRTDTQYF. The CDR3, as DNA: TGCGCCAGCAGCCAAGACTGGACAGGGGGCTTGCGCACAGATACGCAGTATTTT.

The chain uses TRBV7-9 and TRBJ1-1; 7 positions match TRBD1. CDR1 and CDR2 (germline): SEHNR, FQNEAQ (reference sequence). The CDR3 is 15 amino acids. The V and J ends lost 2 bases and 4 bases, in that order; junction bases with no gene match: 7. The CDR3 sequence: CASSLLGGGRTEAFF. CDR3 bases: TGTGCCAGCAGCTTATTGGGAGGGGGCCGCACTGAAGCTTTCTTT.

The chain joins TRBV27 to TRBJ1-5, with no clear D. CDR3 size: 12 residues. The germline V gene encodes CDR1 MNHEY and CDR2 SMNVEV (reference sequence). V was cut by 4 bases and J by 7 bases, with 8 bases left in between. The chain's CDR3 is CASSSPFQPQHF. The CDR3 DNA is TGTGCCAGCAGTTCCCCCTTCCAGCCCCAGCATTTT.

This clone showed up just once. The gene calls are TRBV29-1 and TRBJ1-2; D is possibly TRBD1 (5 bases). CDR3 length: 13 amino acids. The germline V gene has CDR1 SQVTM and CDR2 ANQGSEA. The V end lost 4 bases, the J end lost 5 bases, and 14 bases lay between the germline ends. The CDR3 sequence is CSVGGGAAYGYTF. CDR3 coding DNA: TGCAGCGTTGGGGGCGGGGCAGCATATGGCTACACCTTC.

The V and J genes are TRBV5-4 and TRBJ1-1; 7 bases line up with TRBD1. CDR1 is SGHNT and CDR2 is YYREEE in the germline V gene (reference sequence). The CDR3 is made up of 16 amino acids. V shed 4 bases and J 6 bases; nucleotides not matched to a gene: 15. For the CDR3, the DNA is TGTGCCAGCAGCGGAGCCAAACTAACAGGGGCCCCTGAAGCTTTCTTT. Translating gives CASSGAKLTGAPEAFF.

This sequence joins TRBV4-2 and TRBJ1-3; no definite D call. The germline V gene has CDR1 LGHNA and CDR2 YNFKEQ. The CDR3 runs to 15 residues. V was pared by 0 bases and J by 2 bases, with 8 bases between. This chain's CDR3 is CASSQDPGTGNTIYF. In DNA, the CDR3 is TGTGCCAGCAGCCAAGATCCGGGGACTGGAAACACCATATATTTT.

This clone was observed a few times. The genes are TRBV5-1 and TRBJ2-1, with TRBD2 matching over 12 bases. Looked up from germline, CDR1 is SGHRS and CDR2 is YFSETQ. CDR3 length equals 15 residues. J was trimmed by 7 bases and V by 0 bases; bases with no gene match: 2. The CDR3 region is CASSLGGTSGNEQFF. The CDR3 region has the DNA TGCGCCAGCAGCTTGGGGGGGACTAGCGGGAATGAGCAGTTCTTC.

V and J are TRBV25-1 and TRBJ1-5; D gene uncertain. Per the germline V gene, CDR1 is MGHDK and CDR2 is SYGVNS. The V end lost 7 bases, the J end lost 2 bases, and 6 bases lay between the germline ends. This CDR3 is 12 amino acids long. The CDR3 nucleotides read TGTGCCAGCACGTACGGCAATCAGCCCCAGCATTTT. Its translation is CASTYGNQPQHF.

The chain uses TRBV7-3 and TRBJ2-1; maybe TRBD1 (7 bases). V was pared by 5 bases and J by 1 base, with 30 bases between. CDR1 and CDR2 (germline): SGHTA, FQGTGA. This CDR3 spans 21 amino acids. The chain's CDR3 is CASSPSYGGGANWGSYNEQFF. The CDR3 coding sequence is TGTGCCAGCAGCCCTTCATATGGAGGGGGCGCGAACTGGGGATCCTACAATGAGCAGTTCTTC.

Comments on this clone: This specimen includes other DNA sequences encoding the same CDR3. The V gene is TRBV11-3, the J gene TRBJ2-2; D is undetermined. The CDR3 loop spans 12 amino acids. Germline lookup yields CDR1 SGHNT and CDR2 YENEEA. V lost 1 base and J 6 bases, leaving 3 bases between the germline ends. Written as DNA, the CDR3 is TGTGCCAGCAGCTTAGGCCCCGGGGAGCTGTTTTTT. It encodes CASSLGPGELFF.

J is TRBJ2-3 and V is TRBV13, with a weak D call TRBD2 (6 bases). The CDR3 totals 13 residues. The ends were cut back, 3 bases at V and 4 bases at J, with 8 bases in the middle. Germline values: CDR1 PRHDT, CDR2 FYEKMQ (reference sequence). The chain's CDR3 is CASSLWGADTQYF. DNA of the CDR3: TGTGCCAGCAGCTTGTGGGGGGCAGATACGCAGTATTTT.

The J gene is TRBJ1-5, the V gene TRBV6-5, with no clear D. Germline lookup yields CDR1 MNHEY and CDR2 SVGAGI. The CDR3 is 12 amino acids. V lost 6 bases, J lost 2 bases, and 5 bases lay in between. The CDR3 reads CASSRGNQPQHF. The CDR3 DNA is TGTGCCAGCAGCCGGGGCAATCAGCCCCAGCATTTT.

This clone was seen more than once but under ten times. CDR3 nucleotides: TGTGCCAGCAGCCCGGGACAGCTAGGAGGTGAAAAACTGTTTTTT. It encodes CASSPGQLGGEKLFF. The chain couples TRBV11-2 to TRBJ1-4; 7 bases are shared with TRBD1. Germline-derived CDR1 and CDR2 are SGHAT and FQNNGV. V shed 5 bases and J 7 bases; nucleotides not matched to a gene: 10. The CDR3 runs to 15 residues.

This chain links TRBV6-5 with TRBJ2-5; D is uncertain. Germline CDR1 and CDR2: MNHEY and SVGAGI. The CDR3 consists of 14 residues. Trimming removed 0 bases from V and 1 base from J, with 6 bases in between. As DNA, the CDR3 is TGTGCCAGCAGTTACTCGTCTTTCCAAGAGACCCAGTACTTC. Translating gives CASSYSSFQETQYF.

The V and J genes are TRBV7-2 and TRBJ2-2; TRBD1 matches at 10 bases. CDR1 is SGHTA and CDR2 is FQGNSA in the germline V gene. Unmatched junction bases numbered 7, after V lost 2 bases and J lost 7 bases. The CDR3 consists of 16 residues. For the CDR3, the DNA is TGTGCCAGCAGCTTACGACAGGGGGCTCGAGGCGGGGAGCTGTTTTTT. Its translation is CASSLRQGARGGELFF.

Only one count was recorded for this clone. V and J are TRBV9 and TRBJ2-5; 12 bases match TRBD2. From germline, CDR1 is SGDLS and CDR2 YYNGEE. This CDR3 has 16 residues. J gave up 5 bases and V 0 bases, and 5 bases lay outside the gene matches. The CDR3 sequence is CASSVGLAGAGETQYF. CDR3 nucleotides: TGTGCCAGCAGCGTAGGACTAGCGGGAGCGGGTGAGACCCAGTACTTC.